One and the same sample provided the 15 T cell receptor beta chains below, sequenced in a study of PD-L1 blockade in urothelial cancer (dated by TCRdb to the late 2010s). The time point label, read with the paper, signifies: pretreatment peripheral blood. Library preparation was by the immunoSEQ multiplex PCR assay. This immuneACCESS table, as held by TCRdb, lists in-frame sequences with V and J called but not all clones. Of the missing ones, under half trace to an unresolved V gene in checked studies; the others have no known cause. The sample records around 40,000 clones, more than 85% of which are singletons. The top ten clones comprise about 10% of the sample. The sequences come from PBMCs, collected around atezolizumab (anti-PD-L1) treatment. The receptors stem from a woman aged 55-70 years with urothelial cancer.

Only one count was recorded for this clone. V usage is TRBV10-2 and J usage is TRBJ2-7; 9 bases are shared with TRBD1. Losses at the gene ends were 5 bases for V and 3 bases for J; bases not matched to a gene: 5. This CDR3 comprises 14 residues. Germline V gene lookup returns CDR1 WSHSY and CDR2 SAAADI. CDR3 amino acids: CASSSPDRGYEQYF. For the CDR3, the DNA is TGCGCCAGCAGTTCACCGGACAGGGGCTACGAGCAGTACTTC.

V is TRBV4-2 and J is TRBJ2-1; TRBD2 matches at 7 bases. From germline, CDR1 is LGHNA and CDR2 YNFKEQ. The trim removed 5 bases at V and 0 bases at J, leaving 7 bases unmatched. The CDR3 is 16 residues long. The CDR3 is CASSSQTSRSYNEQFF. Written as DNA, the CDR3 is TGTGCCAGCAGCTCGCAGACTAGCCGCTCCTACAATGAGCAGTTCTTC.

The rearrangement uses TRBV7-9 and TRBJ1-1; 11 nucleotides match TRBD1. The CDR3 sequence is 16 residues long. Trimming took 5 bases from V and 1 from J; bases not matched to a gene: 6. The germline V gene encodes CDR1 SEHNR and CDR2 FQNEAQ (reference sequence). The DNA for the CDR3 is TGTGCCAGCAGCCCAGGGACAGGGGGACGGAACACTGAAGCTTTCTTT. This gives the protein CASSPGTGGRNTEAFF.

The chain joins TRBV10-3 to TRBJ2-2, with TRBD1 matching over 7 bases. The ends lost 5 bases at V and 0 bases at J; junction bases unmatched: 3. Germline CDR1 ENHRY, CDR2 SYGVKD. This CDR3 spans 15 amino acids. The CDR3 sequence is CAISQGTANTGELFF. The CDR3 DNA follows: TGTGCCATCAGTCAGGGGACAGCGAACACCGGGGAGCTGTTTTTT.

The chain links TRBV19 to TRBJ2-7; tentative D call: TRBD1 (5 bases). The CDR3 contains 15 residues. Trimming shortened V by 3 bases and J by 2 bases, and 14 bases separated the two germline ends. Germline V gene sequence: CDR1 LNHDA, CDR2 SQIVND (reference sequence). The CDR3 bases are TGTGCCAGTAGTATGCAGGGTATTCCCACCTACGAGCAGTACTTC. This sequence encodes CASSMQGIPTYEQYF.

V usage is TRBV4-3 and J usage is TRBJ2-7; TRBD1 matches 7 bases. The J segment lost 4 bases and the V segment lost 0 bases, leaving 3 bases of the junction unmatched. The CDR3 spans 14 residues. The germline CDR1 and CDR2 sequences are LGHNA and YSLEER. CDR3 sequence (DNA): TGCGCCAGCAGCCAAGATTACAGGGGATACGAGCAGTACTTC. This translates into CASSQDYRGYEQYF.

V usage is TRBV7-3 and J usage is TRBJ2-7; 13 bases align to TRBD2. This CDR3 has 21 amino acids. Germline-derived CDR1 and CDR2 are SGHTA and FQGTGA. V dropped 1 base and J dropped 5; count of bases not matched to a gene: 20. CDR3 sequence reads: CASSLRPWGPTGLAGCNEQYF. CDR3 DNA: TGTGCCAGCAGCTTAAGACCCTGGGGCCCAACGGGACTAGCGGGATGCAACGAGCAGTACTTC.

The V gene is TRBV2, the J gene TRBJ1-4; D perhaps matches TRBD1 (6 bases). The CDR3 is 14 amino acids. Germline V gene sequence: CDR1 SNHLY, CDR2 FYNNEI. The V end was cut by 7 bases, the J end by 4 bases, with 13 bases between. The CDR3 nucleotides are TGTGCCAGCAAACGGACAGCCTTTAATGAAAAACTGTTTTTT. Translating gives CASKRTAFNEKLFF.

Notes on this clone: One end of the junction fails to match germline, which may point to a read error. The chain is built from TRBV18 and TRBJ2-1; D perhaps matches TRBD1 (6 bases). Germline V gene data show CDR1 as KGHSH and CDR2 as LQKENI. This CDR3 is built from 15 residues. CDR3: CASAPDSVSYNEQFF. CDR3 nucleotides: TGTGCCAGCGCACCGGACAGTGTGAGTTACAATGAGCAGTTCTTC.

This chain joins TRBV19 and TRBJ2-7; D may be TRBD1 (5 bases). The V and J ends lost 3 bases and 2 bases respectively, with 8 bases between them. CDR3 length equals 13 residues. From germline, CDR1 is LNHDA and CDR2 SQIVND (reference sequence). CDR3 amino acids: CASSMGLAYEQYF. The CDR3 DNA follows: TGTGCCAGTAGTATGGGGCTAGCCTACGAGCAGTACTTC.

The gene calls are TRBV2 and TRBJ2-6; 9 positions match TRBD1. The germline gives CDR1 SNHLY, CDR2 FYNNEI. The V and J ends lost 5 bases and 2 bases, in that order; junction bases with no gene match: 1. The CDR3 runs 15 residues. The CDR3: CASSWDRAGANVLTF. In DNA, the CDR3 is TGTGCCAGCAGTTGGGACAGGGCTGGGGCCAACGTCCTGACTTTC.

The chain has TRBV11-2 and TRBJ1-5, with D hard to call. In germline, CDR1 is SGHAT, CDR2 FQNNGV. This CDR3 has 15 residues. V gave up 5 bases and J gave up 2 bases, with 13 bases separating them. In DNA form, the CDR3 reads TGTGCCAGCAGCGATCTCAGCGGCGGCAATCAGCCCCAGCATTTT. Amino acid sequence: CASSDLSGGNQPQHF.

This clone was seen only a few times. This chain uses TRBV7-2 with TRBJ1-4, with D possibly being TRBD1 (5 bases). V shed 1 base and J shed 11 bases, with 17 bases lying between them. CDR3 length equals 15 residues. Germline V CDR1 and CDR2: SGHTA, FQGNSA. The chain's CDR3 is CASSLGDRRGVKLFF. CDR3 sequence (DNA): TGTGCCAGCAGCTTAGGAGATAGGAGGGGAGTGAAACTGTTTTTT.

The genes are TRBV15 and TRBJ1-2; D may be TRBD1 (6 bases). Trimming took off 0 bases at V and 7 bases at J, with 18 bases between the two ends. CDR3 length: 16 residues. Germline V gene data show CDR1 as LNHNV and CDR2 as YYDKDF (reference sequence). For the CDR3, the DNA is TGTGCCACCAGCAGAGATCTGTCAGGGGCGCAAAGTGGCTACACCTTC. This translates into CATSRDLSGAQSGYTF.

In this sample, this clone turned up a few times. The V gene is TRBV19, the J gene TRBJ2-7; 8 nucleotides align to TRBD1. The V and J ends lost 5 bases and 6 bases, in that order; junction bases with no gene match: 12. Germline CDR1 reads LNHDA; CDR2 reads SQIVND (reference sequence). The CDR3 extends over 15 amino acids. CDR3 amino acids: CASSFSGTGGFEQYF. The DNA for the CDR3 is TGTGCCAGTAGTTTCTCCGGGACAGGAGGGTTCGAGCAGTACTTC.